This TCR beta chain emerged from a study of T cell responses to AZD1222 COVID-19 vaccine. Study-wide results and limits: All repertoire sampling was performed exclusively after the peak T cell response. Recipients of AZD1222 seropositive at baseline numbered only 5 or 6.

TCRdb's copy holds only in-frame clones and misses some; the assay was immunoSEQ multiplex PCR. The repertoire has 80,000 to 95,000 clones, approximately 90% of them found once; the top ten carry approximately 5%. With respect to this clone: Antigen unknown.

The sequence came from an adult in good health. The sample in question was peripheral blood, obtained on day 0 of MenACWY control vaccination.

The CDR3 nucleotides read TGTGCCAGCAGTTTAGGACTAGCGAGTAATACAAGGCAGTACTTC. Its protein is CASSLGLASNTRQYF. This sequence joins TRBV27 and TRBJ2-7; TRBD2 agrees at 9 bases. This CDR3 has 15 residues. Germline CDR1 and CDR2: MNHEY and SMNVEV (reference sequence). Trimming cost V 2 bases and J 9 bases; bases outside gene matches: 11.